The rows below give T cell receptor beta chains drawn from one sample of a study of persistence of HIV-infected CD4 T cells. The method was immunoSEQ multiplex PCR; TCRdb's version includes in-frame clones alone and lacks a portion of them. The data hold 37,000 or so clones, with around 80% observed a single time. Antigen specificity for these receptors is unknown. The sequencing here drew on CD4+ T cells sorted from PBMCs after roughly 18-hour stimulation, taken from a patient who received antiretroviral therapy. The receptors were gathered from an adult man with HIV who was CMV-seropositive. Each CDR3 is given with its conserved first and last residue. A D gene is named only where the DNA matches it firmly. Only some rows state a clone size, as once, few, many or a class for expanded clones.

j_call | clone_size | d_call | v_call | cdr3_nt | cdr3_aa
TRBJ2-3 | few | TRBD2 | TRBV28 | TGTGCCAGCAGTCAACTTAGCGGGCCCGGCACAGATACGCAGTATTTT | CASSQLSGPGTDTQYF
TRBJ2-1 | . | . | TRBV7-9 | TGTGCCAGCTCCCTGGACTTCTCCTACAATGAGCAGTTCTTC | CASSLDFSYNEQFF
TRBJ1-2 | . | . | TRBV7-2 | TGTGCCAGCAGCTTAGCAGGGGGGGTGAATGGCTACACCTTC | CASSLAGGVNGYTF
TRBJ1-1 | few | . | TRBV27 | TGTGCCAGCAGTTTTGTAGACGGAATGAACACTGAAGCTTTCTTT | CASSFVDGMNTEAFF
TRBJ2-7 | . | TRBD2 | TRBV6-5 | TGTGCCAACGGACTAGCGGGGGGGGGAGAGCAGTACTTC | CANGLAGGGEQYF
TRBJ2-2 | . | . | TRBV7-8 | TGTGCCAGCAGCTTATCGACGAGTACCAACACCGGGGAGCTGTTTTTT | CASSLSTSTNTGELFF
TRBJ1-6 | . | TRBD1 | TRBV5-1 | TGCGCCAGCAGCCAGGAGACAGGGAGAAATTCACCCCTCCACTTT | CASSQETGRNSPLHF
TRBJ2-7 | few | . | TRBV7-2 | TGTGCCAGCAGCCGCAACCTGAGGGGGATCTCCTACGAGCAGTACTTC | CASSRNLRGISYEQYF
TRBJ1-5 | . | . | TRBV28 | TGTGCCAGCAGTTTAATCCACAGGGTTAGCAATCAGCCCCAGCATTTT | CASSLIHRVSNQPQHF
TRBJ2-5 | . | . | TRBV28 | TGTGCCAGCAGTTTTCAGGGGGGGGGCCAAGAGACCCAGTACTTC | CASSFQGGGQETQYF
TRBJ1-2 | . | TRBD1 | TRBV5-1 | TGCGCCAGCAGTGGGACAGGGGATGACTATGGCTACACCTTC | CASSGTGDDYGYTF
TRBJ1-3 | medium-sized | . | TRBV5-1 | TGCGCCAGCAGCTTGGAGCCCGGGAGTCCGAGCTCTGGAAACACCATATATTTT | CASSLEPGSPSSGNTIYF
TRBJ2-1 | . | TRBD2 | TRBV5-1 | TGCGCCAGCAGCTTGGGGGGGACTAGCGGACACAATGAGCAGTTCTTC | CASSLGGTSGHNEQFF